These T cell receptor beta chains were read from a single sample in a study of shared clonotypes between healthy human individuals. TCRdb's copy holds only in-frame clones and misses some; the assay was immunoSEQ multiplex PCR. The sample shows about 2.3 million clones, just over 90% of them seen only once. Sequenced material: naive CD4+ T cells from PBMCs. The receptors here all came from a man aged 18 to 30 in good health. Some clones in this sample may be carry-over from other donors' samples. Both conserved end residues are part of each CDR3. A D gene is named only where the DNA matches it firmly. Size is omitted from some rows. Given values are once, few, many or a class for expanded clones.

CDR3 DNA: TGTGCCAGCCTGAGGGACAGGCGAAACGGGGAGCTGTTTTTT
CDR3 protein: CASLRDRRNGELFF
clone size: NA
D gene: TRBD1
J gene: TRBJ2-2
V gene: TRBV2

CDR3 DNA: TGTGCCAGCAGTGAAGATCCCTACCAAGAGACCCAGTACTTC
CDR3 protein: CASSEDPYQETQYF
clone size: NA
D gene: NA
J gene: TRBJ2-5
V gene: TRBV6-1

CDR3 DNA: TGTGCCTGGAGTGTAAGGTCAAGGGTCACCGGGGAGCTGTTTTTT
CDR3 protein: CAWSVRSRVTGELFF
clone size: NA
D gene: NA
J gene: TRBJ2-2
V gene: TRBV30

CDR3 DNA: TGTGCCTGGAGCCCGGACAGGGAATGCTACACCTTC
CDR3 protein: CAWSPDRECYTF
clone size: NA
D gene: TRBD1
J gene: TRBJ1-2
V gene: TRBV30

CDR3 DNA: TGTGCCAGTAGTCGGGACGCTGCCTATGGCTACACCTTC
CDR3 protein: CASSRDAAYGYTF
clone size: NA
D gene: NA
J gene: TRBJ1-2
V gene: TRBV19

CDR3 DNA: TGCAGCGTTGTTGGCAGGGTTTTAACAGAGACCCAGTACTTC
CDR3 protein: CSVVGRVLTETQYF
clone size: NA
D gene: NA
J gene: TRBJ2-5
V gene: TRBV29-1

CDR3 DNA: TGTGCCAGCAGTAAGACTAGCTCCTACAATGAGCAGTTCTTC
CDR3 protein: CASSKTSSYNEQFF
clone size: NA
D gene: NA
J gene: TRBJ2-1
V gene: TRBV6-6

CDR3 DNA: TGCGCCAGCAGTGAGTGGACAAACGGGGAGCTGTTTTTT
CDR3 protein: CASSEWTNGELFF
clone size: NA
D gene: NA
J gene: TRBJ2-2
V gene: TRBV10-1

CDR3 DNA: TGTGCCAGCAGTTTGAGTGGAGCGAGAGATACGCAGTATTTT
CDR3 protein: CASSLSGARDTQYF
clone size: NA
D gene: NA
J gene: TRBJ2-3
V gene: TRBV28

CDR3 DNA: TGCGCCAGCAGCTTGGGGACGTCCTACAATGAGCAGTTCTTC
CDR3 protein: CASSLGTSYNEQFF
clone size: NA
D gene: NA
J gene: TRBJ2-1
V gene: TRBV5-1

CDR3 DNA: TGTGCCAGCAGCTTAGGGAGCGGTGGCAACACCGGGGAGCTGTTTTTT
CDR3 protein: CASSLGSGGNTGELFF
clone size: NA
D gene: NA
J gene: TRBJ2-2
V gene: TRBV7-9

CDR3 DNA: TGTGCCAGCAGCTTAGAGAGGGCTAGCGGGAGCTACGAGCAGTACTTC
CDR3 protein: CASSLERASGSYEQYF
clone size: NA
D gene: TRBD2
J gene: TRBJ2-7
V gene: TRBV7-2

CDR3 DNA: TGTGCCAGCAGCTCCCGCGGGGGACCACCTTACGAGCAGTACTTC
CDR3 protein: CASSSRGGPPYEQYF
clone size: NA
D gene: TRBD2
J gene: TRBJ2-7
V gene: TRBV7-3

CDR3 DNA: TGTGCCAGCAGTTTATCGTACGGGGTCAATGAGCAGTTCTTC
CDR3 protein: CASSLSYGVNEQFF
clone size: NA
D gene: NA
J gene: TRBJ2-1
V gene: TRBV27

CDR3 DNA: TGTGCCAGCAGTTCCCAAACTAGGACAGATACGCAGTATTTT
CDR3 protein: CASSSQTRTDTQYF
clone size: NA
D gene: NA
J gene: TRBJ2-3
V gene: TRBV27

CDR3 DNA: TGTGCCAGCAGCCCGGGAGCTAGGGAGACCCAGTACTTC
CDR3 protein: CASSPGARETQYF
clone size: once
D gene: NA
J gene: TRBJ2-5
V gene: TRBV11-3

CDR3 DNA: TGCGCCAGCAGCTCCCCCAACACTGAAGCTTTCTTT
CDR3 protein: CASSSPNTEAFF
clone size: NA
D gene: NA
J gene: TRBJ1-1
V gene: TRBV5-1

CDR3 DNA: TGTGCCAGCAGCCTCCAGGGAACAGAGACCCAGTACTTC
CDR3 protein: CASSLQGTETQYF
clone size: NA
D gene: NA
J gene: TRBJ2-5
V gene: TRBV5-5

CDR3 DNA: TGCGCCAGCAGCTCGTTGACAGGGGGGAGATCGTACGAGCAGTACTTC
CDR3 protein: CASSSLTGGRSYEQYF
clone size: NA
D gene: TRBD1
J gene: TRBJ2-7
V gene: TRBV5-1

CDR3 DNA: TGTGCCTGGACAAGGAGGAGCAATCAGCCCCAGCATTTT
CDR3 protein: CAWTRRSNQPQHF
clone size: NA
D gene: NA
J gene: TRBJ1-5
V gene: TRBV30

CDR3 DNA: TGTGCCAGCAGCTTAGTCGGTAGTGAAGCTTTCTTT
CDR3 protein: CASSLVGSEAFF
clone size: few
D gene: NA
J gene: TRBJ1-1
V gene: TRBV7-6

CDR3 DNA: TGTGCCAGCAGCTCCGGGAGTCAAGAGACCCAGTACTTC
CDR3 protein: CASSSGSQETQYF
clone size: NA
D gene: NA
J gene: TRBJ2-5
V gene: TRBV9

CDR3 DNA: TGTGCCATTAGTACCTACAGGGGCAATCAGCCCCAGCATTTT
CDR3 protein: CAISTYRGNQPQHF
clone size: NA
D gene: NA
J gene: TRBJ1-5
V gene: TRBV10-3

CDR3 DNA: TGTGCCAGCAGAAATTCTGGGGCCAACGTCCTGACTTTC
CDR3 protein: CASRNSGANVLTF
clone size: once
D gene: NA
J gene: TRBJ2-6
V gene: TRBV14

CDR3 DNA: TGTGCCAGCAGCTTACCCCGTCGGAGGGTCGACGAGCAGTACTTC
CDR3 protein: CASSLPRRRVDEQYF
clone size: NA
D gene: NA
J gene: TRBJ2-7
V gene: TRBV11-1

CDR3 DNA: TGTGCCAGCAGCCCCGTTTCCGGGACTAGCGGGACCCTCCAAGAGACCCAGTACTTC
CDR3 protein: CASSPVSGTSGTLQETQYF
clone size: NA
D gene: TRBD2
J gene: TRBJ2-5
V gene: TRBV13

CDR3 DNA: TGTGCCAGCAGCCCGAGCCCTGGGGGGTATGGCTACACCTTC
CDR3 protein: CASSPSPGGYGYTF
clone size: NA
D gene: NA
J gene: TRBJ1-2
V gene: TRBV5-6

CDR3 DNA: TGTGCCTGGAACAAACCGGGACAGGGGGCCGGAGAAGCTTTCTTT
CDR3 protein: CAWNKPGQGAGEAFF
clone size: NA
D gene: TRBD1
J gene: TRBJ1-1
V gene: TRBV30

CDR3 DNA: TGTGCCAGCAGCTTGGCCGGCAGGAGAAACATTCAGTACTTC
CDR3 protein: CASSLAGRRNIQYF
clone size: once
D gene: NA
J gene: TRBJ2-4
V gene: TRBV5-4

CDR3 DNA: TGTGCCAGTAGTATTCGAGGGGGCCTGGCTGAAGCTTTCTTT
CDR3 protein: CASSIRGGLAEAFF
clone size: NA
D gene: TRBD1
J gene: TRBJ1-1
V gene: TRBV19

CDR3 DNA: TGCGCCAGCAGCGGGGGACGGACCTCCTACGAGCAGTACTTC
CDR3 protein: CASSGGRTSYEQYF
clone size: NA
D gene: NA
J gene: TRBJ2-7
V gene: TRBV5-1

CDR3 DNA: TGCGCCAGCAGCCCCCGATACAGCTCCTACGAGCAGTACTTC
CDR3 protein: CASSPRYSSYEQYF
clone size: NA
D gene: NA
J gene: TRBJ2-7
V gene: TRBV5-1